This T cell receptor beta chain came from a study of post-analysis software for immune sequencing data. Study as a whole: Courses of disease covered relapsing-remitting, secondary progressive and progressive-relapsing multiple sclerosis. Study-wide points: A significant reduction in normalized Chao1 diversity was observed in multiple sclerosis patients versus controls.

This clonotype was detected only once. The target antigen is unknown. Carried by the TCR beta cDNA libraries were unique molecular identifiers. Input populations of about 0.85 to 11 million T cells gave rise to a few hundred thousand cDNA molecules. TCRdb independently ran MiXCR on the PCR reads; one entry per CDR3 protein. Here the sample spans about 680,000 distinct CDR3 sequences, more than 50% being singletons. This TCR derives from a girl aged 2 to 10 with multiple sclerosis. The sample comprised blood.

CDR3: CSVIGSPTYEQYF. The CDR3 bases are TGCAGCGTTATCGGTTCCCCCACCTACGAGCAGTACTTC. The chain links TRBV29-1 to TRBJ2-7; D not resolved. V lost 5 bases to trimming and J lost 2 bases, with 13 bases between them. This CDR3 comprises 13 residues. Per germline, CDR1 SQVTM and CDR2 ANQGSEA.